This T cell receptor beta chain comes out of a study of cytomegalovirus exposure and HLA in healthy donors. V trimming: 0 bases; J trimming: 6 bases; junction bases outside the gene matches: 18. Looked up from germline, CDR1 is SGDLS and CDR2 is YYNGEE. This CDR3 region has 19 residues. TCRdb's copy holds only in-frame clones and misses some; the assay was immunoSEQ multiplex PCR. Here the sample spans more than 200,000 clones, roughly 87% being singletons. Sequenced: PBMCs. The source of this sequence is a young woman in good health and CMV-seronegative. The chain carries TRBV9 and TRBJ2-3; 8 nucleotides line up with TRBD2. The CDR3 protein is CASSVGPRRGGRLGDTQYF. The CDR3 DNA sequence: TGTGCCAGCAGCGTAGGGCCCCGCCGAGGCGGGAGGCTGGGTGATACGCAGTATTTT.